The rows below give T cell receptor beta chains drawn from one sample of a study of breast tumors, draining lymph nodes, adjacent tissues. MiXCR, run by TCRdb on the multiplex PCR reads, gives a single entry per CDR3 protein. Of about 130,000 distinct CDR3 sequences in the sample, 21% are singletons; the top ten hold roughly 2%. What was sequenced was axillary lymph node tissue. These receptor sequences come from a female donor with breast cancer. Some clones in this sample may be carry-over from other donors' samples. CDR3s include the opening cysteine and the closing phenylalanine or tryptophan. The order of the fields is J gene, V gene, D gene, clone size, CDR3 DNA, CDR3 protein. The D gene is left open where the match is weak. Not every row has a clone size; where given, it reads once, few, many or a size class.

>TRBJ2-7|TRBV5-6|.|many
TGTGCCAGCAGCTTGGTTCAGAGGGCCCACGAGCAGTACTTC
CASSLVQRAHEQYF
>TRBJ2-7|TRBV6-2/TRBV6-3|.|many
TGTGCCAGCAGTTACTCGGCGCGTCCGGTCTCCTACGAGCAGTACTTC
CASSYSARPVSYEQYF
>TRBJ2-1|TRBV6-6|.|many
TGTGCCAGCACGGGGGGCGTCAATGAGCAGTTCTTC
CASTGGVNEQFF
>TRBJ2-7|TRBV7-3|TRBD1|many
TGTGCCAGCAGCTTAATGGGACAGTCCTACGAGCAGTACTTC
CASSLMGQSYEQYF
>TRBJ1-5|TRBV7-9|.|many
TGTGCCAGCAGCCTAGATCCAGGGAATCAGCCCCAGCATTTT
CASSLDPGNQPQHF
>TRBJ2-3|TRBV5-4|TRBD2|many
TGTGCCAGCAGGACCGGGACTAGCGGAACCAGGGATACGCAGTATTTT
CASRTGTSGTRDTQYF
>TRBJ2-5|TRBV3-1|.|many
TGTGCCAGCAGCAAGAAATACGGCTCTCAAGAGACCCAGTACTTC
CASSKKYGSQETQYF
>TRBJ1-4|TRBV5-1|.|many
TGCGCCAGCAGTGGAAGTGTTAATGAAAAACTGTTTTTT
CASSGSVNEKLFF
>TRBJ1-5|TRBV20-1|.|many
TGCAGTGCTTCCCGTGGGGAGGATAGCAATCAGCCCCAGCATTTT
CSASRGEDSNQPQHF
>TRBJ2-3|TRBV6-5|.|many
TGTGCCAGCAGTTACACGGGGACAGATACGCAGTATTTT
CASSYTGTDTQYF
>TRBJ1-2|TRBV20-1|.|many
TGCAGTGCTAGAACCGGGACGGACTATGGCTACACCTTC
CSARTGTDYGYTF
>TRBJ2-2|TRBV19|.|.
TGTGCCAGTAGCCTAAATTGGGACACCGGGGAGCTGTTTTTT
CASSLNWDTGELFF
>TRBJ2-7|TRBV5-1|TRBD2|many
TGCGCCAGCAGCTTGGGAGGGGCGGGGGCCTACGAGCAGTACTTC
CASSLGGAGAYEQYF
>TRBJ2-3|TRBV7-2|TRBD2|many
TGTGCCAGCAGCCTGCAGAGACTAGCGGGAGGAGGTGTAGCAGATACGCAGTATTTT
CASSLQRLAGGGVADTQYF
>TRBJ2-3|TRBV28|TRBD1|few
TGTGCCAGCAGTTATACAGGGGCCCGGGATACGCAGTATTTT
CASSYTGARDTQYF
>TRBJ2-2|TRBV6-1|TRBD1|.
TGTGCCAGCAGTCGGCCCGGACAGGGGGGTAACACCGGGGAGCTGTTTTTT
CASSRPGQGGNTGELFF
>TRBJ2-5|TRBV9|TRBD2|many
TGTGCCAGCAGCGTAGCAGCGGGAGGGAATCAAGAGACCCAGTACTTC
CASSVAAGGNQETQYF
>TRBJ1-6|TRBV2|TRBD1|many
TGTGCCAGCAAGACCCAGGGGGTGAACTATAATTCACCCCTCCACTTT
CASKTQGVNYNSPLHF
>TRBJ2-7|TRBV6-6|.|many
TGTGCCAGCAGTTACTCGGGAGCTAGGAGCGAGCAGTACTTC
CASSYSGARSEQYF
>TRBJ1-5|TRBV6-1|.|many
TGTGCCAGCAGTGAAGGCGGTGGGGCCGGTCAGCCCCAGCATTTT
CASSEGGGAGQPQHF
>TRBJ2-4|TRBV20-1|.|.
TGCAGTGCTATGTGGGCCGCTTCAGCCAAAAACATTCAGTACTTC
CSAMWAASAKNIQYF
>TRBJ2-1|TRBV6-1|TRBD2|many
TGTGCCAGCAGAGCTACTAGCGGGTACTCCTACAATGAGCAGTTCTTC
CASRATSGYSYNEQFF
>TRBJ2-1|TRBV2|TRBD1|once
TGTGCCAGCAGTATGGGACAGGGGAATGAGCAGTTCTTC
CASSMGQGNEQFF
>TRBJ2-1|TRBV9|TRBD2|many
TGTGCCAGCAGCGCGGGACTAGGCTACAATGAGCAGTTCTTC
CASSAGLGYNEQFF
>TRBJ2-1|TRBV6-4|TRBD2|many
TGTGCCAGCAGCGCAGCGAGCGGGAGGGCCGGGAACAATGAGCAGTTCTTC
CASSAASGRAGNNEQFF
>TRBJ2-1|TRBV7-2|.|many
TGTGCCAGCAGCTTATTGTTCCAGTCGAACAATGAGCAGTTCTTC
CASSLLFQSNNEQFF
>TRBJ2-1|TRBV7-2|.|many
TGTGCCAGCAGCTTTTCGGCTAGCAGAAATAATGAGCAGTTCTTC
CASSFSASRNNEQFF
>TRBJ2-4|TRBV12-3/TRBV12-4|.|many
TGTGCCAGCAGTTCCGGGACCCCCAGAGACATTCAGTACTTC
CASSSGTPRDIQYF
>TRBJ1-2|TRBV29-1|.|many
TGCAGCGTTGAAGAGGCGGTAGACTATGGCTACACCTTC
CSVEEAVDYGYTF
>TRBJ2-7|TRBV4-1|.|many
TGCGCCAGCAGCCAAGATAGAGGGCTGGGGCTAGGAATTCTCGAGCAGTACTTC
CASSQDRGLGLGILEQYF
>TRBJ2-4|TRBV7-2|.|.
TGTGCCAGCAGCTTTGGTGGGACCCAAAACATTCAGTACTTC
CASSFGGTQNIQYF
>TRBJ2-5|TRBV15|.|many
TGTGCCACCAGCAGAGACGGAGAAAAAGAGACCCAGTACTTC
CATSRDGEKETQYF
>TRBJ2-1|TRBV6-5|.|many
TGTGCCAGCAAGGACCTCAATGAGCAGTTCTTC
CASKDLNEQFF
>TRBJ2-7|TRBV28|TRBD2|few
TGTGCCAGCAGTTTAAGTCTAGCGGGAGGCTACGAGCAGTACTTC
CASSLSLAGGYEQYF
>TRBJ1-6|TRBV6-1|.|many
TGTGCCAGCCGAGACGGACCCGGGGGTTGGTCACCCCTCCACTTT
CASRDGPGGWSPLHF
>TRBJ2-7|TRBV9|.|many
TGTGCCAGCAGCGTAGGGACAGCTAGTTCCTACGAGCAGTACTTC
CASSVGTASSYEQYF
>TRBJ2-7|TRBV4-1|TRBD2|many
TGCGCCAGCAGCCCGCTGGGCGGGAGACGTGAAGAGCAGTACTTC
CASSPLGGRREEQYF
>TRBJ2-7|TRBV28|.|once
TGTGCCAGCAGTGCCCTGGGGGGACCACGATACGAGCAGTACTTC
CASSALGGPRYEQYF
>TRBJ2-3|TRBV19|TRBD2|many
TGTGCCAGCGCTCTAGCGGACCCGCCAGATACGCAGTATTTT
CASALADPPDTQYF